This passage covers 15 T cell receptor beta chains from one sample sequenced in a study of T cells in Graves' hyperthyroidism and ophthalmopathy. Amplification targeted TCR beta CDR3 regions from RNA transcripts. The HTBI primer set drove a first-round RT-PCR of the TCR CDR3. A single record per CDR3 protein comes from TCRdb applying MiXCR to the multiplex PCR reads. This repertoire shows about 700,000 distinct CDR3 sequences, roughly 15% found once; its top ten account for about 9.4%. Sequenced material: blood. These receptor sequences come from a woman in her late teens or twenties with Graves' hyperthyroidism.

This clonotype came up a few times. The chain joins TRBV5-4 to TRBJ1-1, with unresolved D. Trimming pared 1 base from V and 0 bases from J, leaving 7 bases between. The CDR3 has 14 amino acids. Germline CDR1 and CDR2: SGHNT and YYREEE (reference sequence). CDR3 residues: CASSLFVMNTEAFF. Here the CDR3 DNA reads TGTGCCAGCAGCTTGTTTGTCATGAACACTGAAGCTTTCTTT. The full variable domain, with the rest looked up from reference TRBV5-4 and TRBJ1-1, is ETGVTQSPTHLIKTRGQQVTLRCSSQSGHNTVSWYQQALGQGPQFIFQYYREEENGRGNFPPRFSGLQFPNYSSELNVNALELDDSALYLCASSLFVMNTEAFFGQGTRLTVV.

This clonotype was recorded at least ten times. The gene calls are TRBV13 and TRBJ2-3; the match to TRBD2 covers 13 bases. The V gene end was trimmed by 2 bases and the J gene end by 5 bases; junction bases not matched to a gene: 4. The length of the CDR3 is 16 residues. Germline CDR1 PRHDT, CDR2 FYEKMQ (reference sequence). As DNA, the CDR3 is TGTGCCAGCAGCTTACGACGGACTAGCGGGAGAGATACGCAGTATTTT. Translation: CASSLRRTSGRDTQYF.

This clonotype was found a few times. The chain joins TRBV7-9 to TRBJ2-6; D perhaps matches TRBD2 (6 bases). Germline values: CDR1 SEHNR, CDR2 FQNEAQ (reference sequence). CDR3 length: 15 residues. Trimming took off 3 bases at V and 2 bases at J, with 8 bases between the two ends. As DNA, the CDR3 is TGTGCCAGCAGCTTCGCGGGACCTGGGGCCAACGTCCTGACTTTC. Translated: CASSFAGPGANVLTF. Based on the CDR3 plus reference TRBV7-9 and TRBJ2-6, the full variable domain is DTGVSQNPRHKITKRGQNVTFRCDPISEHNRLYWYRQTLGQGPEFLTYFQNEAQLEKSRLLSDRFSAERPKGSFSTLEIQRTEQGDSAMYLCASSFAGPGANVLTFGAGSRLTVL.

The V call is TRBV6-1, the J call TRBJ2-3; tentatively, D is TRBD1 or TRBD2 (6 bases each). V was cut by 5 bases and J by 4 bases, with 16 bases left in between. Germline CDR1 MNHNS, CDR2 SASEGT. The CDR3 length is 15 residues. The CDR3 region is CASSYGPGGADTQYF. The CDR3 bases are TGTGCCAGCAGTTATGGGCCCGGGGGCGCAGATACGCAGTATTTT.

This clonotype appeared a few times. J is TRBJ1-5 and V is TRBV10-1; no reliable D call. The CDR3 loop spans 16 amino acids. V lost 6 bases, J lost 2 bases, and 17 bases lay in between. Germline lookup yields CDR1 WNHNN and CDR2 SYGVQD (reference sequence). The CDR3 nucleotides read TGCGCCAGCAGCCCCCCCAGTCGATACCGCAATCAGCCCCAGCATTTT. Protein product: CASSPPSRYRNQPQHF.

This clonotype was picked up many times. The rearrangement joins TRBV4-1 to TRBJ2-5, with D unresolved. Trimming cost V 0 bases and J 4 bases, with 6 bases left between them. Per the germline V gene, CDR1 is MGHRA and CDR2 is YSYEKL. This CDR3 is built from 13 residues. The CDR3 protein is CASSQDMSETQYF. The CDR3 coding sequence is TGCGCCAGCAGCCAAGATATGTCAGAGACCCAGTACTTC.

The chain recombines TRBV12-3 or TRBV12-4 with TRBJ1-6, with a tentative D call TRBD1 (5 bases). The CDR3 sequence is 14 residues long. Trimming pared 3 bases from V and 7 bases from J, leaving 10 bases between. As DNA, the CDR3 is TGTGCCAGCAGTTTCGGGGGGGGGAATTCACCCCTCCACTTT. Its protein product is CASSFGGGNSPLHF.

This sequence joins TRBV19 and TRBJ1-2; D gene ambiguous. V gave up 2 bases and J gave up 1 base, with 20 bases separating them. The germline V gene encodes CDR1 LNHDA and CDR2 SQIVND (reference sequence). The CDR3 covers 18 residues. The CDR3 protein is CASSIIRPGSRLNYGYTF. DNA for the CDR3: TGTGCCAGTAGTATAATCCGCCCGGGGAGCCGACTTAACTATGGCTACACCTTC. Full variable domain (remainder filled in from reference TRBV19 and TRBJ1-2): DGGITQSPKYLFRKEGQNVTLSCEQNLNHDAMYWYRQDPGQGLRLIYYSQIVNDFQKGDIAEGYSVSREKKESFPLTVTSAQKNPTAFYLCASSIIRPGSRLNYGYTFGSGTRLTVV.

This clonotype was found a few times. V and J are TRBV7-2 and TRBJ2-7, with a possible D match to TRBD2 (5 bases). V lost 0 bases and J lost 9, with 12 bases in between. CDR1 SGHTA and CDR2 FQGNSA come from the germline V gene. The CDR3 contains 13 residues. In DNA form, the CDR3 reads TGTGCCAGCAGCTTAGCCTCGACTATCGGGCAGTACTTC. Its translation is CASSLASTIGQYF.

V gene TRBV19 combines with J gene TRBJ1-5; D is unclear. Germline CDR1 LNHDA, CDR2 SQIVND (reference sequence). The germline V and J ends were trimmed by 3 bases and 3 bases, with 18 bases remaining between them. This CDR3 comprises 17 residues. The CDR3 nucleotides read TGTGCCAGTAGTATCAAAGAAGGGATGGGGTCCAATCAGCCCCAGCATTTT. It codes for CASSIKEGMGSNQPQHF.

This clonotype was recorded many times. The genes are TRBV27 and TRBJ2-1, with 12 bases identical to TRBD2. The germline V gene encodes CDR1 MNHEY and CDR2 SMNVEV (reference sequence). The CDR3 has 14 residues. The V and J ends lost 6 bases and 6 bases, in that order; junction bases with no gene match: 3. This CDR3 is CASSGLAGPNEQFF. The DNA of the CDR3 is TGTGCCAGCAGCGGACTAGCGGGACCCAATGAGCAGTTCTTC.

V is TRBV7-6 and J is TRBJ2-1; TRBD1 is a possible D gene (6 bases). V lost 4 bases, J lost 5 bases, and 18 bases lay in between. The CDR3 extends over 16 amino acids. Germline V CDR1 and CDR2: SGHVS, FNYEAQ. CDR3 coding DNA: TGTGCCAGCAGCTCCATCGGGACAACAAGAGACAATGAGCAGTTCTTC. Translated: CASSSIGTTRDNEQFF. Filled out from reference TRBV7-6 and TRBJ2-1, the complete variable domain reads GAGVSQSPRYKVTKRGQDVALRCDPISGHVSLYWYRQALGQGPEFLTYFNYEAQQDKSGLPNDRFSAERPEGSISTLTIQRTEQRDSAMYRCASSSIGTTRDNEQFFGPGTRLTVL.

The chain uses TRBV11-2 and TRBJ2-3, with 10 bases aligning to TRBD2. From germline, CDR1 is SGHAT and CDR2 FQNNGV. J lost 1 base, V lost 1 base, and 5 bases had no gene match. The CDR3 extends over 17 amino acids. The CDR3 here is CASSLVSGRYGTDTQYF. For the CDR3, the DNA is TGTGCCAGCAGCTTAGTTAGCGGGAGGTACGGCACAGATACGCAGTATTTT.

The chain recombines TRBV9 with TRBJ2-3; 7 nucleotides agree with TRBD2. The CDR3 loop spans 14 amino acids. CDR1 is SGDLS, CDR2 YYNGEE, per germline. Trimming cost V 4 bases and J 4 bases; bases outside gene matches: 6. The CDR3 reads CASSRREGADTQYF. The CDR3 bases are TGTGCCAGCAGCAGGAGGGAGGGTGCAGATACGCAGTATTTT.

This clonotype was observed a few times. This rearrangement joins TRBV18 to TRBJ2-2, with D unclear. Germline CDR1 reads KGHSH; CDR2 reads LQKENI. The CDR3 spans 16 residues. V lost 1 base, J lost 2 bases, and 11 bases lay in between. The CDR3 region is CASSPQRWGNTGELFF. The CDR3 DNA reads TGTGCCAGCTCACCACAACGGTGGGGAAACACCGGGGAGCTGTTTTTT.